The 30 T cell receptor beta chains below come from one sample, sequenced in a study of OX40 agonist ivuxolimab in advanced cancers. Library preparation used the immunoSEQ multiplex PCR assay. The source is immuneACCESS, and TCRdb retained only in-frame sequences with V and J called. Part of the clones is not carried over; for the studies checked, unresolved V genes explain less than half of this, and the remainder is unexplained. The sample contains about 19,000 clones, roughly 78% of them found a single time. The ten biggest clones cover roughly a third of the sample. The sequences come from CD4+ or CD8+ T cells sorted from blood, collected in a trial of the OX40 agonist ivuxolimab. These receptors all stem from an adult with an advanced solid tumor such as melanoma, head and neck, liver or kidney cancer.

The V call is TRBV20-1, the J call TRBJ1-2, with D possibly TRBD1 on 5 matching bases. CDR3 length: 10 residues. Germline loops: CDR1 DFQATT, CDR2 SNEGSKA (reference sequence). Trimming stripped 6 bases from V and 8 bases from J, with 10 bases between. The CDR3: CSAMDKGYTF. In DNA, the CDR3 is TGCAGTGCCATGGACAAAGGCTACACCTTC.

This clone was recorded only once. The J gene is TRBJ2-5, the V gene TRBV6-6; 7 bases line up with TRBD1. The length of the CDR3 is 14 residues. Trimming took 5 bases from V and 5 from J; bases not matched to a gene: 8. Per germline, CDR1 MNHNY and CDR2 SVGAGI (reference sequence). The DNA of the CDR3 is TGTGCCAGCAGTCCCCCGGGACAGCTGGAGACCCAGTACTTC. Its protein is CASSPPGQLETQYF.

This clone was counted between two and nine times. Different DNA sequences within this sample yield the same CDR3. The gene calls are TRBV15 and TRBJ1-2; D is unclear. The CDR3 sequence is 12 residues long. CDR1 and CDR2 (germline): LNHNV, YYDKDF (reference sequence). V was cut by 1 base and J by 13 bases, with 13 bases left in between. The CDR3 protein is CATSRGEFGGTF. The DNA of the CDR3 is TGTGCCACCAGCAGAGGGGAGTTTGGTGGCACCTTC.

This clone is a singleton in its sample. The chain has TRBV11-2 and TRBJ2-3; maybe TRBD1 (6 bases). The V end lost 5 bases, the J end lost 2 bases, and 20 bases lay between the germline ends. The CDR3 sequence is 17 residues long. The V gene's germline CDR1 is SGHAT and CDR2 FQNNGV. The CDR3: CASSTRQAIGFTDTQYF. The CDR3 nucleotides read TGTGCCAGCAGCACCCGACAGGCCATAGGGTTCACAGATACGCAGTATTTT.

This clone is termed medium-sized. The chain employs TRBV4-1 and TRBJ1-3; D gene unclear. V lost 5 bases to trimming and J lost 0 bases, with 14 bases between them. Per germline, CDR1 MGHRA and CDR2 YSYEKL. There are 16 residues in the CDR3. As DNA, the CDR3 is TGCGCCAGCAGCATTCGTCCAGGCTACTCTGGAAACACCATATATTTT. The encoded protein is CASSIRPGYSGNTIYF.

The chain is built from TRBV7-8 and TRBJ1-5, with unresolved D. The V gene's germline CDR1 is SGHVS and CDR2 FQNEAQ. This CDR3 has 13 amino acids. V lost 2 bases to trimming and J lost 7 bases, with 9 bases between them. The CDR3 loop reads CASSLSLVQPQHF. The CDR3 nucleotides read TGTGCCAGCAGCTTAAGTCTGGTACAGCCCCAGCATTTT.

CDR3 bases: TGTGCCAGCAGTAGTGAGCAGGGGCGGAACACTGAAGCTTTCTTT. It codes for CASSSEQGRNTEAFF. J is TRBJ1-1 and V is TRBV25-1; D is possibly TRBD1 (6 bases). The CDR3 is 15 residues long. The germline V gene encodes CDR1 MGHDK and CDR2 SYGVNS. The germline V and J ends were trimmed by 5 bases and 1 base, with 14 bases remaining between them. The variable domain in full, completed from reference TRBV25-1 and TRBJ1-1, reads EADIYQTPRYLVIGTGKKITLECSQTMGHDKMYWYQQDPGMELHLIHYSYGVNSTEKGDLSSESTVSRIRTEHFPLTLESARPSHTSQYLCASSSEQGRNTEAFFGQGTRLTVV.

The J gene is TRBJ2-7, the V gene TRBV12-5; D assignment may be TRBD1 or TRBD2 (6 bases each). CDR3 length: 14 amino acids. Trimming took off 5 bases at V and 1 base at J, with 12 bases between the two ends. Looked up from germline, CDR1 is LGHNT and CDR2 is FRNRAP. The CDR3: CASGRGEWSYEQYF. DNA for the CDR3: TGTGCTAGTGGTAGGGGGGAGTGGTCCTACGAGCAGTACTTC. Based on the CDR3 plus reference TRBV12-5 and TRBJ2-7, the full variable domain is DARVTQTPRHKVTEMGQEVTMRCQPILGHNTVFWYRQTMMQGLELLAYFRNRAPLDDSGMPKDRFSAEMPDATLATLKIQPSEPRDSAVYFCASGRGEWSYEQYFGPGTRLTVT.

V gene TRBV29-1 combines with J gene TRBJ1-1; 10 bases map to TRBD1. CDR3 length equals 15 residues. CDR1 and CDR2 from the germline V gene are SQVTM and ANQGSEA. J gave up 2 bases and V 6 bases, and 9 bases lay outside the gene matches. CDR3 DNA sequence: TGCAGCGTGGGGGACAGGGGAGAGCCTAACACTGAAGCTTTCTTT. Translation: CSVGDRGEPNTEAFF.

This clone has just a few counts. This rearrangement joins TRBV6-4 to TRBJ1-5; D remains unclear. Germline V gene lookup returns CDR1 MRHNA and CDR2 SNTAGT. The CDR3 is 19 amino acids. The ends were cut back, 2 bases at V and 4 bases at J, with 24 bases in the middle. The CDR3 is CASSDRFRRVGWANQPQHF. CDR3 DNA sequence: TGTGCCAGCAGTGACCGATTTAGGCGCGTAGGGTGGGCAAATCAGCCCCAGCATTTT.

The chain's CDR3 is CASGRRETEAFF. The CDR3 DNA reads TGTGCCAGCGGAAGGAGAGAAACTGAAGCTTTCTTT. J is TRBJ1-1 and V is TRBV6-1; no definite D call. The CDR3 has 12 residues. Trimming removed 8 bases at V and 5 bases at J, with 12 bases between. CDR1 and CDR2 from the germline V gene are MNHNS and SASEGT.

The V gene is TRBV7-2, the J gene TRBJ1-5, with D hard to call. The CDR3 is 13 residues long. Germline V lookup: CDR1 SGHTA, CDR2 FQGNSA. V gave up 2 bases and J gave up 10 bases, with 12 bases separating them. CDR3 in amino acids: CASSLTDFGPQHF. CDR3 DNA sequence: TGTGCCAGCAGCTTAACAGATTTTGGACCCCAGCATTTT.

The CDR3 region is CASSPSGTGVVEQYF. The CDR3 DNA is TGCGCCAGCAGCCCTTCCGGGACAGGGGTTGTGGAGCAGTACTTC. The chain links TRBV4-1 to TRBJ2-7; TRBD1 aligns across 10 bases. This CDR3 is 15 amino acids long. V was pared by 4 bases and J by 7 bases, with 10 bases of the junction left unmatched. The germline V gene encodes CDR1 MGHRA and CDR2 YSYEKL.

In DNA form, the CDR3 reads TGTGCCCCCTTTAGGGGCAGGGGGTTATATGGCTACACCTTC. This sequence encodes CAPFRGRGLYGYTF. The J gene is TRBJ1-2, the V gene TRBV28; 7 bases are a match to TRBD1. The CDR3 covers 14 residues. The germline CDR1 and CDR2 sequences are MDHEN and SYDVKM. V lost 11 bases and J lost 5; bases outside the gene matches: 14.

This clone was picked up one time. The genes are TRBV29-1 and TRBJ2-7; D is possibly TRBD2 (6 bases). This CDR3 region has 13 residues. Between the trimmed V and J ends, which lost 5 bases and 4 bases, there was a span of 15 bases. Germline-derived CDR1 and CDR2 are SQVTM and ANQGSEA. The CDR3 bases are TGCAGCGTTATGGAGGAGGGTTGGTACGAGCAGTACTTC. Translation: CSVMEEGWYEQYF.

V gene TRBV2 combines with J gene TRBJ1-2; D not certain. Trimming removed 10 bases at V and 8 bases at J, with 20 bases between. Germline V gene lookup returns CDR1 SNHLY and CDR2 FYNNEI. The CDR3 is 13 residues long. The CDR3 region has the DNA TGTGCCACCCAAGGCGGCACGGTCCTCGGCTACACCTTC. Its protein is CATQGGTVLGYTF.

The gene calls are TRBV2 and TRBJ1-5, with a tentative D call TRBD1 (6 bases). The CDR3 extends over 14 amino acids. V lost 3 bases, J lost 3 bases, and 9 bases lay in between. Germline V lookup: CDR1 SNHLY, CDR2 FYNNEI. The CDR3 spells CASSEGHDNQPQHF. The CDR3 DNA reads TGTGCCAGCAGTGAGGGACATGACAATCAGCCCCAGCATTTT.

The genes are TRBV6-6 and TRBJ1-2, with D hard to call. Looked up from germline, CDR1 is MNHNY and CDR2 is SVGAGI (reference sequence). Trimming pared 2 bases from V and 4 bases from J, leaving 8 bases between. This CDR3 is 13 amino acids long. This CDR3 is CASSYDTTYGYTF. The CDR3 coding sequence is TGTGCCAGCAGTTACGACACTACCTATGGCTACACCTTC.

This clone is medium-sized in the sample. The chain recombines TRBV6-5 with TRBJ1-1, with TRBD1 matching 7 bases. Losses at the gene ends were 4 bases for V and 1 base for J; bases not matched to a gene: 3. In germline, CDR1 is MNHEY, CDR2 SVGAGI. This CDR3 contains 14 residues. CDR3 in DNA: TGTGCCAGCAGTTCCGGGACAGCGAACACTGAAGCTTTCTTT. Translating gives CASSSGTANTEAFF.

The V gene is TRBV6-5, the J gene TRBJ2-7, with TRBD1 matching over 10 bases. Germline-derived CDR1 and CDR2 are MNHEY and SVGAGI. After removal of 4 bases from V and 4 bases from J, the junction contained 1 base not matched to a gene. The CDR3 spans 13 residues. The CDR3: CASSWTGGYEQYF. DNA of the CDR3: TGTGCCAGCAGTTGGACAGGGGGGTACGAGCAGTACTTC.

The V gene is TRBV5-1, the J gene TRBJ1-6; the D is unclear. This CDR3 contains 16 residues. Germline CDR1 reads SGHRS; CDR2 reads YFSETQ. Trimming pared 4 bases from V and 0 bases from J, leaving 11 bases between. Here the CDR3 DNA reads TGCGCCAGCAGCCTGGTTTCGGTCTCCTATAATTCACCCCTCCACTTT. Translating gives CASSLVSVSYNSPLHF.

The chain carries TRBV7-2 and TRBJ2-7; 7 nucleotides match TRBD1. The CDR3 contains 13 residues. CDR1 SGHTA and CDR2 FQGNSA come from the germline V gene. The junction had 0 bases not matched to a gene; V was cut back by 2 bases and J by 2 bases. The CDR3 loop is CASSLTGAYEQYF. Here the CDR3 DNA reads TGTGCCAGCAGCTTAACAGGGGCCTACGAGCAGTACTTC.

V and J are TRBV12-5 and TRBJ2-5; D could derive from TRBD1 or TRBD2 (5 bases each). V shed 6 bases and J shed 10 bases, with 24 bases lying between them. Germline lookup yields CDR1 LGHNT and CDR2 FRNRAP. The CDR3 consists of 15 residues. CDR3 sequence: CASGSSPGPVVGQYF. CDR3 coding DNA: TGTGCTAGTGGCTCTTCACCGGGACCCGTAGTAGGCCAGTACTTC.

V usage is TRBV7-2 and J usage is TRBJ1-2, with TRBD1 matching 8 bases. The trim removed 5 bases at V and 8 bases at J, leaving 4 bases unmatched. Germline V lookup: CDR1 SGHTA, CDR2 FQGNSA. The CDR3 is 12 residues long. The CDR3 loop is CASSRQGWGYTF. CDR3 DNA sequence: TGTGCCAGCAGCCGACAGGGGTGGGGCTACACCTTC.

This chain joins TRBV4-3 and TRBJ2-1; maybe TRBD2 (6 bases). CDR1 and CDR2 (germline): LGHNA, YSLEER. This CDR3 contains 16 residues. V lost 0 bases, J lost 2 bases, and 11 bases lay in between. CDR3 in amino acids: CASSQDGAGTYNEQFF. CDR3 bases: TGCGCCAGCAGCCAAGATGGGGCGGGAACCTACAATGAGCAGTTCTTC.

The chain combines TRBV27 with TRBJ1-1, with 8 positions matching TRBD1. J gave up 8 bases and V 5 bases, and 4 bases lay outside the gene matches. Germline CDR1 and CDR2: MNHEY and SMNVEV (reference sequence). This CDR3 has 12 amino acids. The CDR3 region is CASSDRGLEAFF. CDR3 DNA sequence: TGTGCCAGCAGTGACAGGGGCTTAGAAGCTTTCTTT.

The chain joins TRBV5-4 to TRBJ2-4, with 9 bases lining up with TRBD1. The CDR3 has 15 residues. The ends lost 4 bases at V and 0 bases at J; junction bases unmatched: 2. Germline lookup yields CDR1 SGHNT and CDR2 YYREEE (reference sequence). The CDR3 is CASSGQGLAKNIQYF. CDR3 DNA: TGTGCCAGCAGCGGACAGGGGCTAGCCAAAAACATTCAGTACTTC.

The V call is TRBV7-9, the J call TRBJ2-7; D may match TRBD1 or TRBD2 (5 bases each). CDR3 length: 16 amino acids. V dropped 5 bases and J dropped 0 bases, with 17 bases sitting between them. Germline loops: CDR1 SEHNR, CDR2 FQNEAQ (reference sequence). The chain's CDR3 is CASSQDLAGSSYEQYF. CDR3 coding DNA: TGTGCCAGCAGCCAAGATCTAGCAGGGTCCTCCTACGAGCAGTACTTC.

This clone was seen only a few times. The chain carries TRBV10-3 and TRBJ2-7, with 8 bases identical to TRBD1. J lost 5 bases, V lost 5 bases, and 5 bases had no gene match. This CDR3 is 13 amino acids long. Per germline, CDR1 ENHRY and CDR2 SYGVKD. The CDR3 here is CAISSTGVDEQYF. For the CDR3, the DNA is TGTGCCATCAGTTCGACAGGGGTAGACGAGCAGTACTTC.

The chain recombines TRBV30 with TRBJ1-6; 9 bases map to TRBD1. This CDR3 spans 14 amino acids. V shed 5 bases, J shed 15 bases, and the junction held 14 bases outside the gene matches. The germline V gene has CDR1 GTSNPN and CDR2 SVGIG (reference sequence). CDR3 region: CAWGGTSGGQGLHF. DNA for the CDR3: TGTGCCTGGGGGGGCACTTCAGGGGGACAGGGCCTCCACTTT.